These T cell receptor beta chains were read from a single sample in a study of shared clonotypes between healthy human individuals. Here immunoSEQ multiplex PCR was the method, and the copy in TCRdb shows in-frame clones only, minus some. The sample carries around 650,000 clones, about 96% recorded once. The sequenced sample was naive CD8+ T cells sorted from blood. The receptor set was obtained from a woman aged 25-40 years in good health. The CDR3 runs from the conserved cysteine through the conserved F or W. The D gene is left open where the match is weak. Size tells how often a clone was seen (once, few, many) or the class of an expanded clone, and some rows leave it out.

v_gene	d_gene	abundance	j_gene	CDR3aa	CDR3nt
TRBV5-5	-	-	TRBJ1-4	CASSFVGGRNEKLFF	TGTGCCAGCAGCTTTGTGGGGGGAAGAAATGAAAAACTGTTTTTT
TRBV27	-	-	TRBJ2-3	CASSEESTDTQYF	TGTGCCAGCAGTGAGGAGAGCACAGATACGCAGTATTTT
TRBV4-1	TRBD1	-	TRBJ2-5	CASSPITGGARETQYF	TGCGCCAGCAGCCCGATTACAGGGGGCGCGCGGGAGACCCAGTACTTC
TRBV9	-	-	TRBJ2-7	CASSLRDISYEQYF	TGTGCCAGCAGCCTAAGGGACATCTCCTACGAGCAGTACTTC
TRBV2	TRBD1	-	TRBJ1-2	CASDGQEEGYTF	TGTGCCAGCGACGGACAGGAGGAGGGCTACACCTTC
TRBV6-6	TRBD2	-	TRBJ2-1	CASSTAGGGYNEQFF	TGTGCCAGCAGCACTGCGGGAGGGGGCTACAATGAGCAGTTCTTC
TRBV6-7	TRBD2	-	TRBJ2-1	CASSYGFNIAGGYNEQFF	TGTGCCAGCAGTTACGGTTTCAATATAGCGGGAGGTTACAATGAGCAGTTCTTC
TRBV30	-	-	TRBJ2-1	CAWSVLNEQFF	TGTGCCTGGAGTGTACTGAATGAGCAGTTCTTC
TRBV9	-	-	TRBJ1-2	CASSLYGLSDYGYTF	TGTGCCAGCAGCCTGTATGGACTGAGCGACTATGGCTACACCTTC
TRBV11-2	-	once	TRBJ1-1	CASSLPGIYTEAFF	TGTGCCAGCAGCTTACCGGGGATTTACACTGAAGCTTTCTTT
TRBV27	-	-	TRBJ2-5	CASSQKRAGETQYF	TGTGCCAGCAGTCAAAAGCGGGCGGGGGAGACCCAGTACTTC
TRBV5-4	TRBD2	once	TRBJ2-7	CASSASGSPPHEQYF	TGTGCCAGCAGCGCCAGCGGGAGCCCCCCCCACGAGCAGTACTTC
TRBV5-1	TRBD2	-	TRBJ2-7	CASSLTSGEQYF	TGCGCCAGCAGCTTAACTAGCGGCGAGCAGTACTTC
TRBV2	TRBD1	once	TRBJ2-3	CASRRGQGSTDTQYF	TGTGCCAGCAGGCGCGGACAGGGGAGCACAGATACGCAGTATTTT
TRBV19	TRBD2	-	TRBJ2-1	CASSNPLADRLSSSYNEQFF	TGTGCCAGTAGTAACCCACTAGCGGATCGACTAAGTAGCTCCTACAATGAGCAGTTCTTC
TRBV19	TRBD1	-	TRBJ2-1	CASSLTGILYNEQFF	TGTGCCAGTAGCTTGACAGGGATACTCTACAATGAGCAGTTCTTC
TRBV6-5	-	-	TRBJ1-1	CASSYGSNTEAFF	TGTGCCAGCAGTTACGGCAGCAACACTGAAGCTTTCTTT
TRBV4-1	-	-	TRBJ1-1	CASSQWSGTEAFF	TGCGCCAGCAGCCAATGGTCCGGCACTGAAGCTTTCTTT
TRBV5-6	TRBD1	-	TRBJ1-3	CASSGNRGPGNTIYF	TGTGCCAGCAGCGGAAACAGGGGGCCTGGAAACACCATATATTTT
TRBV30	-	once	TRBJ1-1	CTWSVRIDTEAFF	TGTACCTGGAGTGTACGGATAGACACTGAAGCTTTCTTT
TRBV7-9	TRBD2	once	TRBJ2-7	CASSSGLAGEEQYF	TGTGCCAGCAGCTCGGGACTAGCGGGAGAAGAGCAGTACTTC